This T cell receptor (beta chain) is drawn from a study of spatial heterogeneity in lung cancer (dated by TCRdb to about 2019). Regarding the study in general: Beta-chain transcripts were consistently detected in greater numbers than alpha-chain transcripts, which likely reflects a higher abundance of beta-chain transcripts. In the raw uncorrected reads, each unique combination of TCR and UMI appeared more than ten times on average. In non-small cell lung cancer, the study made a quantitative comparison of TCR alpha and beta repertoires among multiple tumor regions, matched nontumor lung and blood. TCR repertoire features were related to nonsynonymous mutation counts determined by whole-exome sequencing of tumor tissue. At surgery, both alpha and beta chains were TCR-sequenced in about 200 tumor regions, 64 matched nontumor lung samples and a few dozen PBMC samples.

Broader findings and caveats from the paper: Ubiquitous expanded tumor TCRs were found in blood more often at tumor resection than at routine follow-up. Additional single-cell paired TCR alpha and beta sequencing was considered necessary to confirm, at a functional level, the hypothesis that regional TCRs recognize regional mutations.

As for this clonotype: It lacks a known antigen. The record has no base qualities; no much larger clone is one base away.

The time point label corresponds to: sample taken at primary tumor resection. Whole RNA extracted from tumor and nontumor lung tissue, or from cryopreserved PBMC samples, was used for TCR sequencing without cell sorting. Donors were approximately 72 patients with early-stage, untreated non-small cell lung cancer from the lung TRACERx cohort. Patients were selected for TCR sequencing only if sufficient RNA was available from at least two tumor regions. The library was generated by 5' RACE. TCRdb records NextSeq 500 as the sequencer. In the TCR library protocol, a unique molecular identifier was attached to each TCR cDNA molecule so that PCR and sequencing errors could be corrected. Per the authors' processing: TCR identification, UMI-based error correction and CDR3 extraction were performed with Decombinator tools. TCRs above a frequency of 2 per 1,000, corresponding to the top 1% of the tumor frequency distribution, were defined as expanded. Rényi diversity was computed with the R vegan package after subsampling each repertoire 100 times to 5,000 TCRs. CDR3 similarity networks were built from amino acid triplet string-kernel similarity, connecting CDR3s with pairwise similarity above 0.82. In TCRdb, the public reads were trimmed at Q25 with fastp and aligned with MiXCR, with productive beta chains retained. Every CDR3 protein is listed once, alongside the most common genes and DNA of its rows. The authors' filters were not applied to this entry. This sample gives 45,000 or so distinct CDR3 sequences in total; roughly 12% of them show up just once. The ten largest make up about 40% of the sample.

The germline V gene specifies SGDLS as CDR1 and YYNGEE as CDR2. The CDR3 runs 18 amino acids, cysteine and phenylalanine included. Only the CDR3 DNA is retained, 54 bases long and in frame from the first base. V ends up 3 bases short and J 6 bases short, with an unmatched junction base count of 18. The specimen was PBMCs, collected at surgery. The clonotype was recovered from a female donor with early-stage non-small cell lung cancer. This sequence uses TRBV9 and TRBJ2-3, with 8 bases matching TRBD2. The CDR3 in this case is CASSAYYSFGLAGDTQYF. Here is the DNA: TGTGCCAGCAGCGCCTACTATAGCTTCGGACTAGCTGGGGATACGCAGTATTTT. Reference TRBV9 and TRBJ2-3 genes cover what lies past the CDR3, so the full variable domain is DSGVTQTPKHLITATGQRVTLRCSPRSGDLSVYWYQQSLDQGLQFLIQYYNGEERAKGNILERFSAQQFPDLHSELNLSSLELGDSALYFCASSAYYSFGLAGDTQYFGPGTRLTVL.